This T cell receptor beta chain was profiled in a study of T cell changes during pregnancy in multiple sclerosis. Looked up from germline, CDR1 is GTSNPN and CDR2 is SVGIG (reference sequence). The CDR3 is 14 residues long. V lost 4 bases to trimming and J lost 3 bases; unmatched junction nucleotides: 7. Some clones are missing from TCRdb's copy, which holds only in-frame ones; the method was immunoSEQ multiplex PCR. Of 74,000 or so clones listed, approximately 90% are singletons. The chain joins TRBV30 to TRBJ2-7; 9 bases map to TRBD1. The source of this sequence is a female donor with multiple sclerosis, enrolled in a pregnancy study. The sequencing used CD4+ T cells from peripheral blood mononuclear cells, collected before pregnancy. CDR3 sequence (DNA): TGTGCCTGGACAAAGACAGGGGGAGACTACGAGCAGTACTTC. It encodes CAWTKTGGDYEQYF.